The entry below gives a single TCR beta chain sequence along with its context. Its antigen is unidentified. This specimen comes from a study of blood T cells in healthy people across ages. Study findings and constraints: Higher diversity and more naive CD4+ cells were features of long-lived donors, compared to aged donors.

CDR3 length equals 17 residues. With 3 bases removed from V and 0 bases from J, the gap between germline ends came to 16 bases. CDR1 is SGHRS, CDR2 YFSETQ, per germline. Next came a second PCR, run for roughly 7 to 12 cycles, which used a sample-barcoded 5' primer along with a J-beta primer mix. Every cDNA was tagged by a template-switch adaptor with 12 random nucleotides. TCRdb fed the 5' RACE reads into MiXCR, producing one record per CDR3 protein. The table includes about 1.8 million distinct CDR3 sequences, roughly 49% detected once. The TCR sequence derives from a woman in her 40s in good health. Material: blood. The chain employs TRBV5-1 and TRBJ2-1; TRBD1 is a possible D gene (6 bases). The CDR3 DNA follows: TGCGCCAGCAGCTGGACCCGACAGGAGAGCTCCTACAATGAGCAGTTCTTC. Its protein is CASSWTRQESSYNEQFF.